The clone carrying this T cell receptor (beta chain) was seen ten or more times. The time point is: newly diagnosed GD, antithyroid drugs for less than 3 months. With RNA extracted from PBMCs as input, the TCR library was made. The sample comes from a study of regulatory T cells in long-lasting Graves disease. Building the TCR beta libraries relied on iRepertoire HTBI primers, and CDR3 regions underwent Arm-PCR. TCRdb independently ran MiXCR on the multiplex PCR reads; one entry per CDR3 protein. The table lists about 470,000 distinct CDR3 sequences, about 15% of them singletons. V dropped 4 bases and J dropped 3 bases, with 23 bases sitting between them. The CDR3 consists of 17 residues. Germline CDR1 is SGHDT and CDR2 is YYEEEE. The data also belong to a second study, concerning T cells in Graves' hyperthyroidism and ophthalmopathy. According to that study: Aged 18 to 65, the patients had hyperthyroidism that was newly diagnosed and had lasted under 2 months.

The source material was peripheral blood mononuclear cells (PBMCs), sampled at new diagnosis, from a patient treated with antithyroid drugs. This clonotype was obtained from a woman in her twenties or thirties with Graves disease. J is TRBJ2-7 and V is TRBV5-6; maybe TRBD1 (8 bases). CDR3 in DNA: TGTGCCAGCAGCCGTTCGGGAGGACAGGGTTTCTACTACGAGCAGTACTTC. Its protein is CASSRSGGQGFYYEQYF.